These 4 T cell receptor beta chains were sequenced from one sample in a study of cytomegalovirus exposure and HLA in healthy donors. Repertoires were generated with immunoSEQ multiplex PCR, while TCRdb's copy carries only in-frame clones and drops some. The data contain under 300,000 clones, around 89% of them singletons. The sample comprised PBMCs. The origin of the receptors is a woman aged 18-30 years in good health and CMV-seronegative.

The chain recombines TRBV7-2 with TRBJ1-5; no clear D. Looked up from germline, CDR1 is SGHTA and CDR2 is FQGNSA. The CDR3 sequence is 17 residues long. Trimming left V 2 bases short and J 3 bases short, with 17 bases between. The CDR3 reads CASSLQAGGYVNQPQHF. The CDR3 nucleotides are TGTGCCAGCAGCTTACAGGCGGGCGGGTACGTCAATCAGCCCCAGCATTTT.

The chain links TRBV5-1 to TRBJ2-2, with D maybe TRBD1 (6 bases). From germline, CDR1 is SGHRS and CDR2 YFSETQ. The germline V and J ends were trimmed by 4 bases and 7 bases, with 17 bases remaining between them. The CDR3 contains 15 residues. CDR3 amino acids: CASSGSGTSGGELFF. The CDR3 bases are TGCGCCAGCAGCGGATCCGGGACATCGGGCGGGGAGCTGTTTTTT.

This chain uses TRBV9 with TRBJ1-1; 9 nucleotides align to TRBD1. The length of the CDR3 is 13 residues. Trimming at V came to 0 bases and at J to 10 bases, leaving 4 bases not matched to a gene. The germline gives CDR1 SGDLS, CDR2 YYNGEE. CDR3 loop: CASSVGQGDGAFF. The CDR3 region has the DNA TGTGCCAGCAGCGTAGGACAGGGGGATGGAGCTTTCTTT.

Here the CDR3 DNA reads TGTGCCAGCAGTTGGGCCCATGGGGGGTCGTACGAGCAGTACGTC. This sequence encodes CASSWAHGGSYEQYV. The gene calls are TRBV27 and TRBJ2-7; weak D call: TRBD2 (6 bases). The germline CDR1 and CDR2 sequences are MNHEY and SMNVEV (reference sequence). This CDR3 contains 15 residues. Trimming left V 4 bases short and J 4 bases short, with 17 bases between.